The sequence of this T cell receptor (beta chain) was determined in a study of T cells in tuberculosis. The wider study: IGRA-negative adolescents, IGRA-positive adolescents with latent tuberculosis and adults with active tuberculosis formed this South African cohort. PBMC were archived before or within 7 days of starting treatment. Overall study findings and caveats: Active tuberculosis alpha repertoires lay closer to GMM-specific TCRs than controls'.

The repertoire was sequenced with immunoSEQ multiplex PCR; TCRdb's copy has only in-frame clones and lacks some. The repertoire holds around 35,000 clones, about 91% seen once, with approximately 2.2% in the top ten. Time point: new active TB diagnosis, blood taken before or within 7 days of starting treatment. Active tuberculosis patients were new diagnoses, HIV-seronegative, South African, and aged 18 years or older. The CDR3 sequence is 11 residues long. Germline values: CDR1 GTSNPN, CDR2 SVGIG (reference sequence). V shed 0 bases and J shed 6 bases, with 5 bases lying between them. Worth noting for this clone: Its antigen is unknown.

The sequences come from PBMCs, collected at tuberculosis diagnosis. The chain is built from TRBV30 and TRBJ1-2; D not resolved. The source is an adult with tuberculosis. Written as DNA, the CDR3 is TGTGCCTGGAGTGTACTCGATGGCTACACCTTC. Its translation is CAWSVLDGYTF.